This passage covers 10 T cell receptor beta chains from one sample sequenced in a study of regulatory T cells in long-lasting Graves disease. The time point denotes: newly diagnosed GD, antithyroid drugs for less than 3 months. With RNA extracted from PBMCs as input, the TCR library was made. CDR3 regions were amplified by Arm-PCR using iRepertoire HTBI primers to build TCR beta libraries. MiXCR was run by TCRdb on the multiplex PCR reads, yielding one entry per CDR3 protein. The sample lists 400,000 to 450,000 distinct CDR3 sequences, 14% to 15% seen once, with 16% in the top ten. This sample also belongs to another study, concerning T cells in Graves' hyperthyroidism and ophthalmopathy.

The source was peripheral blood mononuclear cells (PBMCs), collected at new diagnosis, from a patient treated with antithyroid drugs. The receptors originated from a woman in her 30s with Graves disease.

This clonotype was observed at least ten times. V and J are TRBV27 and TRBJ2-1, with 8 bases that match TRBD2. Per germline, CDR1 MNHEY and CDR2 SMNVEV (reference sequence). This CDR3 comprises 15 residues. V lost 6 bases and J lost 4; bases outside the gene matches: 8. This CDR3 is CASSDVSGTYNEQFF. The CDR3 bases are TGTGCCAGCAGCGACGTTAGCGGGACGTACAATGAGCAGTTCTTC.

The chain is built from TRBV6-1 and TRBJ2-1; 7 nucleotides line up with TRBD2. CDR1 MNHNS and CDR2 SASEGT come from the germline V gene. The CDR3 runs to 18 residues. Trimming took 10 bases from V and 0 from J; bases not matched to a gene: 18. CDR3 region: CATRVGILARSSYNEQFF. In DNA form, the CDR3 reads TGTGCCACCAGAGTCGGGATACTAGCGCGGAGCTCCTACAATGAGCAGTTCTTC.

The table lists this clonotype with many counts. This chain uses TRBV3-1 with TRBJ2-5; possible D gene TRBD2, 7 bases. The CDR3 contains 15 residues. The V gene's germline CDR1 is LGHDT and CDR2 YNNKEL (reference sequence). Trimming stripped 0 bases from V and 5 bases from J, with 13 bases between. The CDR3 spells CASSQEGGGGETQYF. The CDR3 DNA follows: TGTGCCAGCAGCCAAGAAGGGGGGGGCGGGGAGACCCAGTACTTC.

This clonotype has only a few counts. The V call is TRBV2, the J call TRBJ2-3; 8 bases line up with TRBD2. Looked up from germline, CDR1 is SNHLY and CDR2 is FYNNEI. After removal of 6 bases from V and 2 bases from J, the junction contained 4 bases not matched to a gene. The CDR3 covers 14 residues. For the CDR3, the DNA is TGTGCCAGCAGAGGACTAGCCCTCACAGATACGCAGTATTTT. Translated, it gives CASRGLALTDTQYF.

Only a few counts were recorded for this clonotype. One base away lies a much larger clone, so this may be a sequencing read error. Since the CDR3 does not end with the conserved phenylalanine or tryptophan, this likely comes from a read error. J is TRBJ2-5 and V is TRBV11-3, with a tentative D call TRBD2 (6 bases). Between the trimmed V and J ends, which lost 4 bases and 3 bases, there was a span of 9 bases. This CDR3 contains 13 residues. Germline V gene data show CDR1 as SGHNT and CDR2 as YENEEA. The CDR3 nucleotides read TGTGCCAGCAGCTCGGGAGCTAAAGAGACCCAGTACTCC. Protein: CASSSGAKETQYS.

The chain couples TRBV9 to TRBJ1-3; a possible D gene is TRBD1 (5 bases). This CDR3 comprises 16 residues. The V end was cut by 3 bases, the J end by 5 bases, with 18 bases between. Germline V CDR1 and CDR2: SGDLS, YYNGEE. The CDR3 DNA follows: TGTGCCAGCAGCGCAGGACACAAGGGCCCGCGAAACACCATATATTTT. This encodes CASSAGHKGPRNTIYF. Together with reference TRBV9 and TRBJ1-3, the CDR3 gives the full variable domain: DSGVTQTPKHLITATGQRVTLRCSPRSGDLSVYWYQQSLDQGLQFLIQYYNGEERAKGNILERFSAQQFPDLHSELNLSSLELGDSALYFCASSAGHKGPRNTIYFGEGSWLTVV.

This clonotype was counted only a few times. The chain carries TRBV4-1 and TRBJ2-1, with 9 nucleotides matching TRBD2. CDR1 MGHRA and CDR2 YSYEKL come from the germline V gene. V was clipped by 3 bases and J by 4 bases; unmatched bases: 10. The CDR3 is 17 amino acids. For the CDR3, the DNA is TGCGCCAGCAGCCACGGGTGGGCTAGCGGGAAGTACAATGAGCAGTTCTTC. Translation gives CASSHGWASGKYNEQFF.

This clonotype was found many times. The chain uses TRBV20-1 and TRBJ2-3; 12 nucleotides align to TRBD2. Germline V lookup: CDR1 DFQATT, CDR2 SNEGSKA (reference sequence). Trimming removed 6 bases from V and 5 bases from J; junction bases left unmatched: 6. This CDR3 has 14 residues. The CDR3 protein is CSAPTSGSLDTQYF. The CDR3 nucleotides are TGCAGTGCACCGACTAGCGGGAGTTTAGATACGCAGTATTTT.

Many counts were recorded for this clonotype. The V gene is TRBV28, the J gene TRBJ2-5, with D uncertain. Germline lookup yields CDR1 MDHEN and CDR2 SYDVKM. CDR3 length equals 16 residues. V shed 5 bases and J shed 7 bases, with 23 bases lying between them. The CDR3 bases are TGTGCCAGCAGTCAGGCCGGCGCCCCCTCTACGGTGACCCAGTACTTC. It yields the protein CASSQAGAPSTVTQYF.

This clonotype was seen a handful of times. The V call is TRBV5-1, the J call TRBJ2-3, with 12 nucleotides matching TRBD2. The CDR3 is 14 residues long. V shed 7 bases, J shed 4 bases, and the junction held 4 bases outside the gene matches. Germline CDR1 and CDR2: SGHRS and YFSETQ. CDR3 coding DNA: TGCGCCAGCCTAGCGGGAGGGCCCGCAGATACGCAGTATTTT. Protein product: CASLAGGPADTQYF.